Sequencing of this T cell receptor beta chain was carried out in a study of CD8+ T cells in alopecia areata. Study details: Tofacitinib continued for 6 to 18 months and was then withheld for 6 months. Study-wide points: Normal skin's resident alphabeta T cells are sequenced alongside lesional scalp T cells. Among patients, TCR sharing was less clear than in mice, a difference possibly due in part to HLA diversity in the patient population.

In the case of this clone: Antigen specificity is unknown.

Stated treatment: oral pan-JAK inhibitor, 5-10 mg twice daily. Punch biopsies of lesional scalp, plus peripheral blood, were taken from alopecia areata patients. The sequencing template was cDNA reverse transcribed from extracted RNA. Some clones are missing from TCRdb's copy, which holds only in-frame ones; the method was immunoSEQ multiplex PCR. In the table there are tens of thousands of clones, around 65% of which are singletons. The TCR comes from a human donor with alopecia areata. Sequenced here: CD8+ T cells sorted from blood, sampled at week 24, from a patient treated with tofacitinib.

Here the CDR3 reads CASSYSGGYGYTF. The CDR3, as DNA: TGTGCCAGCAGTTACTCGGGGGGCTATGGCTACACCTTC. J is TRBJ1-2 and V is TRBV6-5; a weak D match, TRBD1 (5 bases). V was cut by 0 bases and J by 4 bases, with 6 bases left in between. CDR1 is MNHEY, CDR2 SVGAGI, per germline. CDR3 length equals 13 residues.